The 25 T cell receptor beta chains listed next were all sequenced from one sample in a study of blood T cell repertoires in COVID-19. Sequencing used immunoSEQ multiplex PCR; TCRdb keeps in-frame clones, though not all of them. The top ten hold approximately 26% of the sample, which has more than 95,000 clones, 75% to 90% seen once. The sample taken for sequencing was peripheral blood. Receptors were obtained from a man aged 55 to 69 with acute or convalescent COVID-19.

This clone has a handful of counts. This rearrangement joins TRBV5-4 to TRBJ1-2; maybe TRBD1 (5 bases). This CDR3 is 15 amino acids long. V was clipped by 0 bases and J by 3 bases, with 12 bases between them. Germline V gene data show CDR1 as SGHNT and CDR2 as YYREEE (reference sequence). Here the CDR3 reads CASSLEPRQHYGYTF. In nucleotides, the CDR3 is TGTGCCAGCAGCTTGGAGCCCCGACAGCACTATGGCTACACCTTC.

The rearrangement links TRBV6-1 to TRBJ1-1; D is unresolved. V gave up 0 bases and J gave up 1 base, with 3 bases separating them. Germline V gives CDR1 MNHNS, CDR2 SASEGT. The CDR3 totals 13 residues. In DNA form, the CDR3 reads TGTGCCAGCAGTGAAGCGCGGAACACTGAAGCTTTCTTT. As protein: CASSEARNTEAFF.

The chain employs TRBV6-1 and TRBJ2-7; the match to TRBD1 covers 10 bases. Germline assignment: CDR1 MNHNS and CDR2 SASEGT. The CDR3 is 14 residues long. Trimming took 2 bases from V and 7 from J; bases not matched to a gene: 5. The CDR3, as DNA: TGTGCCAGCAGTGAAAGGACAGGGGGGAGTGAGCAGTACGTC. Protein sequence: CASSERTGGSEQYV.

V is TRBV29-1 and J is TRBJ1-1, with 7 bases matching TRBD1. The CDR3 has 14 residues. Looked up from germline, CDR1 is SQVTM and CDR2 is ANQGSEA. The ends lost 2 bases at V and 1 base at J; junction bases unmatched: 4. CDR3 nucleotide sequence: TGCAGCGTTGAATGGGACAGCGGGAACACTGAAGCTTTCTTT. Amino acids: CSVEWDSGNTEAFF.

This chain links TRBV18 with TRBJ1-2; D might be TRBD1 (5 bases). Trimming left V 6 bases short and J 2 bases short, with 19 bases between. The germline V gene has CDR1 KGHSH and CDR2 LQKENI. The CDR3 totals 16 residues. CDR3 amino acids: CASSSQRARTNYGYTF. The CDR3 DNA sequence: TGTGCCAGCTCTTCTCAACGGGCCAGGACAAACTATGGCTACACCTTC.

On this clone: The same CDR3 arises from other DNA sequences in this sample as well. This chain connects TRBV29-1 to TRBJ1-2; no clear D gene. There are 11 residues in the CDR3. Trimming stripped 6 bases from V and 0 bases from J, with 5 bases between. The germline CDR1 and CDR2 sequences are SQVTM and ANQGSEA. CDR3 loop: CSVETNYGYTF. In DNA form, the CDR3 reads TGCAGCGTAGAGACTAACTATGGCTACACCTTC. Together with reference TRBV29-1 and TRBJ1-2, the CDR3 gives the full variable domain: SAVISQKPSRDICQRGTSLTIQCQVDSQVTMMFWYRQQPGQSLTLIATANQGSEATYESGFVIDKFPISRPNLTFSTLTVSNMSPEDSSIYLCSVETNYGYTFGSGTRLTVV.

This clone was recorded a few times. The CDR3 is CASRQGVAGELFF. Written as DNA, the CDR3 is TGTGCCAGCAGGCAGGGGGTCGCCGGGGAGCTGTTTTTT. J is TRBJ2-2 and V is TRBV6-4, with 7 bases fitting TRBD1. CDR1 is MRHNA, CDR2 SNTAGT, per germline. The CDR3 has 13 amino acids. The trim removed 6 bases at V and 6 bases at J, leaving 4 bases unmatched.

This chain links TRBV5-1 with TRBJ1-3; 7 nucleotides align to TRBD1. Germline values: CDR1 SGHRS, CDR2 YFSETQ. Unmatched junction bases numbered 17, after V lost 8 bases and J lost 0 bases. The CDR3 is made up of 18 amino acids. CDR3 sequence reads: CASTHGTDRFVSGNTIYF. CDR3 coding DNA: TGCGCCAGTACGCACGGGACAGATCGTTTCGTCTCTGGAAACACCATATATTTT.

This clone appeared a single time. This chain links TRBV18 with TRBJ2-4; 10 positions match TRBD2. J lost 0 bases, V lost 5 bases, and 10 bases had no gene match. CDR3 size: 18 residues. Per germline, CDR1 KGHSH and CDR2 LQKENI. The CDR3 DNA is TGTGCCAGCTCATTCAGCATACTAGCGGGGCTAGCCAAAAACATTCAGTACTTC. Translation gives CASSFSILAGLAKNIQYF.

The rearrangement uses TRBV28 and TRBJ2-7; TRBD1 matches at 7 bases. The CDR3 sequence is 15 residues long. The V segment lost 4 bases and the J segment 3 bases; nucleotides outside the gene matches: 9. Germline V lookup: CDR1 MDHEN, CDR2 SYDVKM. CDR3 in DNA: TGTGCCAGCAGTTCTTACAGGGGTACCATCTACGAGCAGTACTTC. Its translation: CASSSYRGTIYEQYF.

The rearrangement joins TRBV5-4 to TRBJ2-5; the match to TRBD2 covers 7 bases. The CDR3 extends over 16 amino acids. The J segment lost 5 bases and the V segment lost 4 bases, leaving 14 bases of the junction unmatched. CDR1 SGHNT and CDR2 YYREEE come from the germline V gene (reference sequence). The CDR3: CASSPWTRGSRETQYF. The CDR3 bases are TGTGCCAGCAGCCCCTGGACTAGAGGGAGTAGGGAGACCCAGTACTTC. Together with reference TRBV5-4 and TRBJ2-5, the CDR3 gives the full variable domain: ETGVTQSPTHLIKTRGQQVTLRCSSQSGHNTVSWYQQALGQGPQFIFQYYREEENGRGNFPPRFSGLQFPNYSSELNVNALELDDSALYLCASSPWTRGSRETQYFGPGTRLLVL.

This clone was counted a single time. V is TRBV7-8 and J is TRBJ2-7; D might be TRBD1 (6 bases). CDR1 is SGHVS, CDR2 FQNEAQ, per germline. Deletions cut 5 bases from V and 0 bases from J, with 17 bases between. The CDR3 loop spans 16 amino acids. The CDR3 is CASSPRLGQSSYEQYF. The CDR3 DNA reads TGTGCCAGCAGCCCCCGCCTCGGACAGAGCTCCTACGAGCAGTACTTC.

The chain recombines TRBV6-4 with TRBJ2-3; 10 positions agree with TRBD1. CDR1 is MRHNA, CDR2 SNTAGT, per germline. The CDR3 sequence is 15 residues long. V shed 8 bases, J shed 0 bases, and the junction held 5 bases outside the gene matches. This CDR3 reads CASAPGQGSTDTQYF. CDR3 nucleotides: TGTGCCAGCGCACCGGGACAGGGGAGCACAGATACGCAGTATTTT.

The CDR3 DNA reads as TGCGCCAGCAGCTTGGTTGGGACAGATGACGAGACCCAGTACTTC. This sequence encodes CASSLVGTDDETQYF. The V call is TRBV5-1, the J call TRBJ2-5; 7 bases are a match to TRBD1. Germline V gives CDR1 SGHRS, CDR2 YFSETQ. V gave up 0 bases and J gave up 5 bases; unmatched junction bases: 7. The CDR3 is made up of 15 amino acids.

The J gene is TRBJ2-1, the V gene TRBV24-1; TRBD1 matches 8 bases. J lost 3 bases, V lost 7 bases, and 7 bases had no gene match. The CDR3 consists of 15 residues. In germline, CDR1 is KGHDR, CDR2 SFDVKD. CDR3 in DNA: TGTGCCACCAGCCCTGGACAGGGACACTACAATGAGCAGTTCTTC. Its protein product is CATSPGQGHYNEQFF.

The chain is built from TRBV19 and TRBJ2-3; 8 positions match TRBD2. V shed 5 bases and J 0 bases; nucleotides not matched to a gene: 4. Germline loops: CDR1 LNHDA, CDR2 SQIVND (reference sequence). The CDR3 has 15 amino acids. CDR3 protein: CASSARLASTDTQYF. CDR3 bases: TGTGCCAGTAGTGCCAGACTAGCGAGCACAGATACGCAGTATTTT.

The chain links TRBV6-5 to TRBJ2-7; weak D call: TRBD2 (6 bases). The CDR3 is 14 residues long. The ends were cut back, 5 bases at V and 6 bases at J, with 17 bases in the middle. Germline CDR1 MNHEY, CDR2 SVGAGI. The CDR3 nucleotides are TGTGCCAGCAGTAAGTCTGGGACGGAGGGCGAGCAGTACTTC. Translated, it gives CASSKSGTEGEQYF.

The chain links TRBV5-1 to TRBJ1-2; 8 nucleotides match TRBD1. From germline, CDR1 is SGHRS and CDR2 YFSETQ. CDR3 length: 15 residues. V shed 0 bases, J shed 4 bases, and the junction held 5 bases outside the gene matches. The CDR3, as DNA: TGCGCCAGCAGCTTGGGTGGGACAGGATTCTATGGCTACACCTTC. This encodes CASSLGGTGFYGYTF.

The chain has TRBV4-1 and TRBJ1-6, with 9 bases matching TRBD1. CDR3 length equals 14 residues. Losses at the gene ends were 7 bases for V and 8 bases for J; bases not matched to a gene: 6. The germline V gene encodes CDR1 MGHRA and CDR2 YSYEKL. The CDR3 region has the DNA TGCGCCAGCACCCCCCGACAGGGGGATTCACCCCTCCACTTT. It codes for CASTPRQGDSPLHF.

This chain uses TRBV6-5 with TRBJ1-4; D uncertain. V was pared by 11 bases and J by 1 base, with 14 bases between. Germline loops: CDR1 MNHEY, CDR2 SVGAGI. The CDR3 has 14 amino acids. CDR3 DNA sequence: TGTGCCTGCGGGATTAAACGAACTAATGAAAAACTGTTTTTT. Its protein is CACGIKRTNEKLFF.

V usage is TRBV28 and J usage is TRBJ2-2; maybe TRBD1 (5 bases). The CDR3 covers 15 residues. Per the germline V gene, CDR1 is MDHEN and CDR2 is SYDVKM. Trimming removed 3 bases from V and 5 bases from J, with 13 bases in between. CDR3 in amino acids: CASSLGRALTGELFF. The CDR3 bases are TGTGCCAGCAGTTTGGGCAGGGCACTGACCGGGGAGCTGTTTTTT.

This rearrangement joins TRBV5-1 to TRBJ2-3, with a weak D call TRBD2 (6 bases). This CDR3 comprises 14 residues. Trimming pared 1 base from V and 7 bases from J, leaving 13 bases between. CDR1 and CDR2 (germline): SGHRS, YFSETQ. The CDR3 DNA reads TGCGCCAGCAGCTTGTCTGCCGGCGGGAATACGCAGTATTTT. Its translation: CASSLSAGGNTQYF.

This clone was seen more than once but under ten times. The chain carries TRBV4-1 and TRBJ1-6; 7 bases agree with TRBD1. The ends lost 5 bases at V and 8 bases at J; junction bases unmatched: 9. Germline CDR1 and CDR2: MGHRA and YSYEKL. CDR3 length: 15 amino acids. The CDR3 region is CASSSGQGEYSPLHF. The CDR3, as DNA: TGCGCCAGCAGCTCTGGTCAGGGGGAATATTCACCCCTCCACTTT.

This rearrangement joins TRBV16 to TRBJ1-5; no reliable D call. Germline V lookup: CDR1 KGHSY, CDR2 FQNENV. V was shortened by 4 bases and J by 11 bases, with 15 bases between the two germline ends. The CDR3 runs 13 residues. The CDR3 spells CASSPQETMAQHF. CDR3 in DNA: TGTGCCAGCAGCCCTCAGGAGACTATGGCCCAGCATTTT.

The rearrangement links TRBV28 to TRBJ2-3; D uncertain. Trimming pared 6 bases from V and 2 bases from J, leaving 15 bases between. CDR3 length: 15 residues. Germline V gene sequence: CDR1 MDHEN, CDR2 SYDVKM. The CDR3 sequence: CASRIRSRLTDTQYF. The CDR3 DNA reads as TGTGCCAGCAGGATTCGGTCCCGCCTCACAGATACGCAGTATTTT.